The entry below describes one T cell receptor (beta chain). Its antigen is currently unknown. The CDR3 loop spans 15 amino acids. Trimming stripped 2 bases from V and 2 bases from J, with 11 bases between. Looked up from germline, CDR1 is MNHEY and CDR2 is SVGAGI. This record comes from a study of radiotherapy plus CTLA-4 blockade in lung cancer. Study as a whole: For 15% to 20% of patients, objective responses occurred, and approximately 31% had disease control. Study-wide results and caveats: It was early blood T cell clone dynamics, with interferon-beta, that reportedly best predicted response. Radiotherapy with ipilimumab was followed by blood expansion of tumor-derived clones.

Lung cancer patients with chemo-refractory metastatic non-small-cell disease were given focal radiation plus CTLA-4 blockade with ipilimumab. Here immunoSEQ multiplex PCR was the method, and the copy in TCRdb shows in-frame clones only, minus some. Among some 110,000 clones listed, more than 65% were seen once. Material: peripheral blood, obtained from a patient treated with radiotherapy plus ipilimumab. The receptor's source is a human donor with non-small cell lung cancer that progressed on radiotherapy plus ipilimumab. Some clones in this sample may be carry-over from other donors' samples. The rearrangement joins TRBV6-5 to TRBJ2-3; D gene uncertain. CDR3 in amino acids: CASSYREGFTDTQYF. Written as DNA, the CDR3 is TGTGCCAGCAGTTACAGGGAAGGGTTCACAGATACGCAGTATTTT.